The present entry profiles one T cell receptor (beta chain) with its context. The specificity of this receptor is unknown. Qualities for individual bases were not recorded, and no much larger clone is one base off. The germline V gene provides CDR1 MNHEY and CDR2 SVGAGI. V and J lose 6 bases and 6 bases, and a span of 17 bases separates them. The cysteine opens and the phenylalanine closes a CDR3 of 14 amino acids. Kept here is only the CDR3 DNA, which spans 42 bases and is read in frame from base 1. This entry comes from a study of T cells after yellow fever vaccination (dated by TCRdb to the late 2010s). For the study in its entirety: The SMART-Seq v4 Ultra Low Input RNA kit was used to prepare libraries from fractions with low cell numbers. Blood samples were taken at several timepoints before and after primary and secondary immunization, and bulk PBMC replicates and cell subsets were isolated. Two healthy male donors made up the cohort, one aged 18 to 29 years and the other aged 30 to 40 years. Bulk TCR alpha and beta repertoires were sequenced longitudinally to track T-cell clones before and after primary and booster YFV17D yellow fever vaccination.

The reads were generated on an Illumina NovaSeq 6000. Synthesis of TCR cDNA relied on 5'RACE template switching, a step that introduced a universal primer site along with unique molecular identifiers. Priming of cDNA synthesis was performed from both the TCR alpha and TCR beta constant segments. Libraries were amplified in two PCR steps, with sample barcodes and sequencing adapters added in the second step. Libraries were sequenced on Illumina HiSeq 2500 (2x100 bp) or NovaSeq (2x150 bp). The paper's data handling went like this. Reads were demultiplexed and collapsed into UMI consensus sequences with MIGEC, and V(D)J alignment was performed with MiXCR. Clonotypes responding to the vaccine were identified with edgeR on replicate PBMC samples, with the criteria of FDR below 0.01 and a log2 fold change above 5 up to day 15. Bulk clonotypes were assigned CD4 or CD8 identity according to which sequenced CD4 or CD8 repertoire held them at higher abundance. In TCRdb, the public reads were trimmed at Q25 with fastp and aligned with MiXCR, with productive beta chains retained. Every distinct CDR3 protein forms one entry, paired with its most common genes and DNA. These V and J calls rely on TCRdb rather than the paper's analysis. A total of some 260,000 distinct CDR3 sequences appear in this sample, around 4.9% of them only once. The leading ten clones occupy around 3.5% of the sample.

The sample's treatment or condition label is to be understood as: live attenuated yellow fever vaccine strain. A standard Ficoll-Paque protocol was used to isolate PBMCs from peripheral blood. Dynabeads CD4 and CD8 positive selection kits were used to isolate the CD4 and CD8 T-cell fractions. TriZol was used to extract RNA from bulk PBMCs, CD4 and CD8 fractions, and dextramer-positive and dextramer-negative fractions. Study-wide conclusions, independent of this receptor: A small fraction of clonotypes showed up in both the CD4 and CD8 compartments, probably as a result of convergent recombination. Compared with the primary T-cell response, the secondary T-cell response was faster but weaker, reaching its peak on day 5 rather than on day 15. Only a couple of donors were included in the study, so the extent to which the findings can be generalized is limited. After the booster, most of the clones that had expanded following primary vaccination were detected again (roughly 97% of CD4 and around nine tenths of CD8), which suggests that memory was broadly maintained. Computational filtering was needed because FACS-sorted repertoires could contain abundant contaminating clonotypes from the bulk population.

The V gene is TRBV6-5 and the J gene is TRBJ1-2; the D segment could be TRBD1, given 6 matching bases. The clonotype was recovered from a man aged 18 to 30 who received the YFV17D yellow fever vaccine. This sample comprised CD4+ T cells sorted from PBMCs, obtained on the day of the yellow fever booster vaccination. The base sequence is TGTGCCAGCAGAACACCGGGGGGCGACGATGGCTACACCTTC. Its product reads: CASRTPGGDDGYTF.